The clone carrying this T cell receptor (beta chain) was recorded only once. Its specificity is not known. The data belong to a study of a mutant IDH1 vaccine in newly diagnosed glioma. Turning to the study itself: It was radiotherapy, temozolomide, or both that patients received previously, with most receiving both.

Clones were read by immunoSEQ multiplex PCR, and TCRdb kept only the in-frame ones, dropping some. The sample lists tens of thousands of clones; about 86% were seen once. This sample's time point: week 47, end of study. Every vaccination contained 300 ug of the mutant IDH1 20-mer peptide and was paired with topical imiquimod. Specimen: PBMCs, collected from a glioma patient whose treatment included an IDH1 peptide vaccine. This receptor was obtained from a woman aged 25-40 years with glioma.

CDR3 amino acids: CASRTGPNYGYTF. The CDR3 nucleotides are TGTGCCAGCAGGACGGGGCCTAACTATGGCTACACCTTC. The chain uses TRBV6-1 and TRBJ1-2; possible D gene TRBD1, 5 bases. The CDR3 length is 13 residues. CDR1 MNHNS and CDR2 SASEGT come from the germline V gene. Trimming left V 6 bases short and J 0 bases short, with 8 bases between.